This entry describes one T cell receptor beta chain. The antigen remains unidentified. This entry belongs to a study of Ad26.COV2.S vaccination and SARS-CoV-2 variants. For the study at large: Participant was drawn from the COV1001 Ad26.COV2.S trial arm.

Treatment given: about 20 received Ad26.COV2.S at low or high dose, single or two shots; about 5 received placebo; per-sample allocation not given. The samples date from day 63 after the first vaccine or placebo injection. Built on an Ad26 vector, the vaccine expressed Wuhan-strain SARS-CoV-2 spike. The table came from immunoSEQ multiplex PCR; TCRdb's copy has only in-frame clones and leaves some out. The repertoire holds 320,000 or so clones, with almost 90% as singletons. Study results and caveats: Spike-specific TCR breadth was greater after Ad26.COV2.S than placebo.

The junction had 6 bases not matched to a gene; V was cut back by 6 bases and J by 2 bases. The CDR3 is 15 residues long. The V gene's germline CDR1 is MNHEY and CDR2 SVGAGI. This TCR was sampled from a person aged 18-60 years who received the Ad26.COV2.S COVID-19 vaccine or a placebo. The specimen comprised peripheral blood, sampled in a trial of Ad26.COV2.S vaccine versus placebo. The chain links TRBV6-5 to TRBJ1-5, with 8 bases aligning to TRBD1. CDR3 region: CASRKTGAGNQPQHF. In DNA, the CDR3 is TGTGCCAGCAGAAAGACAGGGGCGGGCAATCAGCCCCAGCATTTT.